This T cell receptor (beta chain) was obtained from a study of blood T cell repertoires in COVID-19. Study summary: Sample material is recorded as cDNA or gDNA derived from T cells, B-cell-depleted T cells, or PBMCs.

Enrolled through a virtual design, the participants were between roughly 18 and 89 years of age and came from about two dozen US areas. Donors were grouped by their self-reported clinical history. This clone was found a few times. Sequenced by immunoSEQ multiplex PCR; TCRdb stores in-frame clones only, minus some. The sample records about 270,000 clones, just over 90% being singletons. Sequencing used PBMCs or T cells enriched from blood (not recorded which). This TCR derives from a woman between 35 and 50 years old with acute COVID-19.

CDR3 loop: CASSLRGSGSNEQFF. In DNA, the CDR3 is TGTGCCAGCAGTTTAAGGGGGTCGGGTTCCAATGAGCAGTTCTTC. The chain recombines TRBV27 with TRBJ2-1, with a weak D call TRBD1 (6 bases). Germline CDR1 reads MNHEY; CDR2 reads SMNVEV (reference sequence). The CDR3 is made up of 15 amino acids. Trimming removed 2 bases at V and 6 bases at J, with 14 bases between.